This TCR beta chain was found in a study of blood T cell repertoires in COVID-19. Study summary: Sample material is recorded as cDNA or gDNA derived from T cells, B-cell-depleted T cells, or PBMCs.

Under the authors' procedure: From reference gene primer amplification, estimates of nucleated cell counts were derived. Some clones are missing from TCRdb's copy, which holds only in-frame ones; the method was immunoSEQ multiplex PCR. V and J calls and clone size are given by that table; D and trimming were obtained from the DNA. The table shows approximately 300,000 clones, with more than 85% occurring only once. Enrollees, about 18 to 89 years old, lived in about two dozen US areas. Donors were grouped by their self-reported clinical history. Germline V gene sequence: CDR1 SGHTA, CDR2 FQGTGA. V lost 4 bases and J 0 bases, leaving 4 bases between the germline ends. This CDR3 is built from 13 residues.

The V and J genes are TRBV7-3 and TRBJ2-4; D remains ambiguous. The source of this sequence is a woman aged 25 to 39 who had recovered from COVID-19. Sequenced sample: PBMCs or T cells enriched from blood (not recorded which). In DNA, the CDR3 is TGTGCCAGCAGCTCCCTAGCCAAAAACATTCAGTACTTC. Protein product: CASSSLAKNIQYF. The complete variable domain, with remaining parts taken from reference TRBV7-3 and TRBJ2-4, reads GAGVSQTPSNKVTEKGKYVELRCDPISGHTALYWYRQSLGQGPEFLIYFQGTGAADDSGLPNDRFFAVRPEGSVSTLKIQRTERGDSAVYLCASSSLAKNIQYFGAGTRLSVL.